This T cell receptor (beta chain) appears in the sequencing data of a study of blood T cell repertoires in COVID-19. V lost 0 bases, J lost 4 bases, and 6 bases lay in between. The CDR3 runs to 13 residues. CDR1 GTSNPN and CDR2 SVGIG come from the germline V gene (reference sequence). A single count supports this clone. Only in-frame clones appear in the TCRdb table, and some are missing; sequencing was by immunoSEQ multiplex PCR. This sample carries some 140,000 clones, around 90% of them seen once, and the ten largest clones take approximately 0.59%. The sequence derives from a man aged 50 to 60 with acute or convalescent COVID-19. The sequenced material came from peripheral blood. The V gene is TRBV30, the J gene TRBJ1-4, with unresolved D. CDR3 DNA: TGTGCCTGGAGTGTATTCCGTAATGAAAAACTGTTTTTT. Translating gives CAWSVFRNEKLFF.